What follows is one T cell receptor beta chain and its context. These data come from a study of blood T cell repertoires in COVID-19. Produced via immunoSEQ multiplex PCR; TCRdb's table is partial and in-frame only. Found here are some 160,000 clones, about 83% of them singletons; the top ten hold about 2.5%. The CDR3 covers 14 residues. V shed 4 bases and J 5 bases; nucleotides not matched to a gene: 5. Per germline, CDR1 SGHRS and CDR2 YFSETQ. The clonotype was recovered from a woman of 80 years or more with COVID-19, enrolled during active disease. Sequencing used peripheral blood. The chain combines TRBV5-1 with TRBJ2-2; 7 bases fit TRBD2. The CDR3 DNA reads TGCGCCAGCAGCCGAATCGGGGGGACCGGGGAGCTGTTTTTT. Translation gives CASSRIGGTGELFF.